This record concerns one TCR beta chain sequence. The target antigen is unknown. These data come from a study of cytomegalovirus exposure and HLA in healthy donors. General study findings and limits: Within an earlier analysis, most TCR beta V segments proved productive either about 90% or about 30% of the time. A later analysis found most CMV-associated TCR beta chains apparently HLA-restricted.

A multiplex PCR was run with 60 Vbeta primers and 13 Jbeta primers. The method was immunoSEQ multiplex PCR; TCRdb's version includes in-frame clones alone and lacks a portion of them. The data contain some 190,000 clones, roughly 77% of them singletons. The source of this sequence is a woman in her twenties or thirties in good health and CMV-seronegative. Sample: PBMCs.

CDR3 amino acids: CASRGLAGGRYF. For the CDR3, the DNA is TGTGCCAGCAGGGGACTAGCGGGGGGCCGATACTTC. The chain recombines TRBV6-4 with TRBJ2-5; TRBD2 matches at 15 bases. The V segment lost 6 bases and the J segment 14 bases; nucleotides outside the gene matches: 4. CDR3 length equals 12 residues. The germline V gene has CDR1 MRHNA and CDR2 SNTAGT.